The 12 T cell receptor beta chains below all came from one sample that was sequenced in a study of blood T cell repertoires in COVID-19. Only in-frame clones appear in the TCRdb table, and some are missing; sequencing was by immunoSEQ multiplex PCR. The table records approximately 18,000 clones, more than 85% of them present only once. Sequencing input: peripheral blood. The origin of the receptors is a human donor in a cohort sampled during active COVID-19.

The chain is built from TRBV6-5 and TRBJ1-1, with 7 bases that match TRBD1. Germline loops: CDR1 MNHEY, CDR2 SVGAGI. V shed 2 bases and J 0 bases; nucleotides not matched to a gene: 3. This CDR3 contains 15 residues. CDR3 residues: CASSYRTGVNTEAFF. CDR3 coding DNA: TGTGCCAGCAGTTACAGAACAGGGGTGAACACTGAAGCTTTCTTT.

The chain recombines TRBV7-8 with TRBJ2-7; maybe TRBD1 (6 bases). CDR3 length equals 12 residues. V was cut by 6 bases and J by 7 bases, with 13 bases left in between. Germline V CDR1 and CDR2: SGHVS, FQNEAQ. CDR3 coding DNA: TGTGCCAGCAGTTCAGGGGTCGGGGAGCAGTACTTC. Translation gives CASSSGVGEQYF. The full variable domain, in which reference TRBV7-8 and TRBJ2-7 provide the parts outside the CDR3, is GAGVSQSPRYKVAKRGQDVALRCDPISGHVSLFWYQQALGQGPEFLTYFQNEAQLDKSGLPSDRFFAERPEGSVSTLKIQRTQQEDSAVYLCASSSGVGEQYFGPGTRLTVT.

The count of this clone is one. The chain couples TRBV5-6 to TRBJ1-1; tentative D call: TRBD1 (5 bases). The V end lost 2 bases, the J end lost 4 bases, and 15 bases lay between the germline ends. Germline CDR1 and CDR2: SGHDT and YYEEEE. The CDR3 spans 15 residues. In nucleotides, the CDR3 is TGTGCCAGCAGCTTCATCCAGGGATCGGGCACTGAAGCTTTCTTT. Protein sequence: CASSFIQGSGTEAFF.

The rearrangement uses TRBV7-9 and TRBJ2-1; 10 positions match TRBD2. CDR1 is SEHNR and CDR2 is FQNEAQ in the germline V gene (reference sequence). The CDR3 spans 17 residues. The J segment lost 4 bases and the V segment lost 5 bases, leaving 11 bases of the junction unmatched. CDR3 nucleotides: TGTGCCAGCAGCGCGAGGGCCCAGCGGGGGGGTTACAATGAGCAGTTCTTC. Translation gives CASSARAQRGGYNEQFF.

The DNA of the CDR3 is TGTGCCAGCAGCCACGCCATAAGACATAACGAGCAGTACTTC. Translating it yields CASSHAIRHNEQYF. The chain joins TRBV7-8 to TRBJ2-7, with no clear D. CDR1 and CDR2 from the germline V gene are SGHVS and FQNEAQ. The CDR3 sequence is 14 residues long. V was trimmed by 5 bases and J by 5 bases, leaving 16 bases between them.

The V call is TRBV7-8, the J call TRBJ1-6; D unclear. This CDR3 has 18 amino acids. V lost 5 bases and J lost 8, with 25 bases in between. The germline V gene encodes CDR1 SGHVS and CDR2 FQNEAQ. The CDR3 loop reads CASSQLLTPAASYSPLHF. CDR3 coding DNA: TGTGCCAGCAGCCAACTTTTAACACCAGCGGCATCTTATTCACCCCTCCACTTT.

V gene TRBV29-1 combines with J gene TRBJ1-2; possible D gene TRBD1, 5 bases. The V end lost 5 bases, the J end lost 3 bases, and 16 bases lay between the germline ends. The CDR3 totals 14 residues. Germline lookup yields CDR1 SQVTM and CDR2 ANQGSEA. CDR3 sequence (DNA): TGCAGCGTTCGGCTAGAACAGGATTACTATGGCTACACCTTC. Translation: CSVRLEQDYYGYTF. The entire variable domain, with the rest obtained from reference TRBV29-1 and TRBJ1-2, is as follows: SAVISQKPSRDICQRGTSLTIQCQVDSQVTMMFWYRQQPGQSLTLIATANQGSEATYESGFVIDKFPISRPNLTFSTLTVSNMSPEDSSIYLCSVRLEQDYYGYTFGSGTRLTVV.

The chain is built from TRBV11-3 and TRBJ1-1; D is unresolved. The germline V gene encodes CDR1 SGHNT and CDR2 YENEEA. The CDR3 consists of 13 residues. The V end was cut by 0 bases, the J end by 2 bases, with 4 bases between. The CDR3: CASSLDVNTEAFF. CDR3 DNA sequence: TGTGCCAGCAGCTTAGATGTAAACACTGAAGCTTTCTTT. Based on the CDR3 plus reference TRBV11-3 and TRBJ1-1, the full variable domain is EAGVVQSPRYKIIEKKQPVAFWCNPISGHNTLYWYLQNLGQGPELLIRYENEEAVDDSQLPKDRFSAERLKGVDSTLKIQPAELGDSAVYLCASSLDVNTEAFFGQGTRLTVV.

The chain employs TRBV11-2 and TRBJ2-2; TRBD1 matches 7 bases. V gave up 4 bases and J gave up 2 bases; unmatched junction bases: 13. This CDR3 is built from 18 residues. Germline CDR1 reads SGHAT; CDR2 reads FQNNGV. For the CDR3, the DNA is TGTGCCAGCAGCTCAAGCGCAGGGACAGAGATTAACACCGGGGAGCTGTTTTTT. Protein: CASSSSAGTEINTGELFF.

This clone was seen just once. This chain uses TRBV3-1 (or the pseudogene TRBV3-2) with TRBJ2-6, with TRBD1 as a possible D gene (5 bases). CDR1 is LGHDT and CDR2 is YNNKEL in the germline V gene (reference sequence). The CDR3 has 15 residues. V lost 3 bases to trimming and J lost 15 bases, with 21 bases between them. Written as DNA, the CDR3 is TGTGCCAGCAGCCAGCAACCGGGCCAACAGGCGCGCCTGACTTTC. It is translated as CASSQQPGQQARLTF.

V and J are TRBV29-1 and TRBJ2-5; 9 nucleotides line up with TRBD2. Germline assignment: CDR1 SQVTM and CDR2 ANQGSEA. The length of the CDR3 is 15 residues. With 2 bases clipped from V and 5 bases from J, the junction kept 9 bases outside the gene matches. CDR3 sequence reads: CSVELGLAGSETQYF. CDR3 DNA sequence: TGCAGCGTTGAATTAGGGCTAGCGGGAAGCGAGACCCAGTACTTC.

The chain joins TRBV19 to TRBJ2-1; no definite D call. The CDR3 runs 12 residues. CDR1 is LNHDA and CDR2 is SQIVND in the germline V gene (reference sequence). Trimming took off 3 bases at V and 7 bases at J, with 7 bases between the two ends. CDR3 protein: CASSIGLNEQFF. DNA of the CDR3: TGTGCCAGTAGTATTGGGCTAAATGAGCAGTTCTTC.